These 27 T cell receptor beta chains came from one sample sequenced in a study of blood T cell repertoires in COVID-19 (dated by TCRdb to about 2020). Library preparation employed the immunoSEQ multiplex PCR assay. TCRdb stores this immuneACCESS table with in-frame sequences only. Part of the clones is absent; in the studies checked, under half of the shortfall reflects unresolved V genes, and no reason is known for the rest. The sample table lists approximately 250,000 clones, around 86% of them with a count of one. The leading ten clones occupy just under 9% of the sample. Material: peripheral blood. The receptors come from a man in his forties or fifties with active or convalescent COVID-19.

The J gene is TRBJ2-7, the V gene TRBV27; a weak D match, TRBD1 (6 bases). The V and J ends lost 6 bases and 6 bases respectively, with 18 bases between them. Germline CDR1 is MNHEY and CDR2 is SMNVEV (reference sequence). CDR3 length: 14 residues. The CDR3 DNA reads as TGTGCCAGCAGCCCTGGCGACAGGTGGGCCGAGCAGTACTTC. Translation: CASSPGDRWAEQYF.

The V gene is TRBV7-6, the J gene TRBJ2-2, with 8 bases matching TRBD2. Looked up from germline, CDR1 is SGHVS and CDR2 is FNYEAQ. J gave up 4 bases and V 4 bases, and 11 bases lay outside the gene matches. This CDR3 has 17 amino acids. The CDR3 DNA is TGTGCCAGCAGCTCCTCTTACAGCGGGAGTGGCACCGGGGAGCTGTTTTTT. This codes for CASSSSYSGSGTGELFF.

This chain links TRBV7-2 with TRBJ2-1; 12 nucleotides align to TRBD2. After removal of 0 bases from V and 9 bases from J, the junction contained 6 bases not matched to a gene. The CDR3 is 16 residues long. Germline assignment: CDR1 SGHTA and CDR2 FQGNSA. CDR3 sequence: CASSLALAGGKGEQFF. The CDR3, as DNA: TGTGCCAGCAGCTTAGCTCTAGCGGGGGGGAAGGGTGAGCAGTTCTTC.

V usage is TRBV7-9 and J usage is TRBJ1-5; D not resolved. Germline CDR1 and CDR2: SEHNR and FQNEAQ (reference sequence). The CDR3 contains 14 residues. Trimming removed 5 bases at V and 0 bases at J, with 8 bases between. This CDR3 reads CASSNAYSNQPQHF. CDR3 nucleotide sequence: TGTGCCAGCAGCAACGCGTATAGCAATCAGCCCCAGCATTTT.

V is TRBV3-1 (or the pseudogene TRBV3-2) and J is TRBJ1-1; tentatively, D is TRBD1 (6 bases). The V gene lost 6 bases and the J gene lost 1 base, with 18 bases spanning the gap. Germline values: CDR1 LGHDT, CDR2 YNNKEL (reference sequence). The length of the CDR3 is 16 residues. Written as DNA, the CDR3 is TGTGCCAGCAGTCGCTCGCCCAGGACAGAGAACACTGAAGCTTTCTTT. Translation: CASSRSPRTENTEAFF.

The rearrangement uses TRBV7-6 and TRBJ1-6; no clear D gene. Trimming cost V 6 bases and J 7 bases, with 10 bases left between them. CDR1 is SGHVS and CDR2 is FNYEAQ in the germline V gene. The CDR3 runs to 13 residues. In DNA form, the CDR3 reads TGTGCCAGCAGTTCCGCCCGGAATTCACCCCTCCACTTT. Its protein is CASSSARNSPLHF.

This rearrangement joins TRBV16 to TRBJ2-7; D may be TRBD2 (7 bases). The V and J ends lost 4 bases and 2 bases respectively, with 15 bases between them. The CDR3 sequence is 15 residues long. Germline V lookup: CDR1 KGHSY, CDR2 FQNENV. The CDR3 sequence: CASSRGGVDTYEQYF. CDR3 coding DNA: TGTGCCAGCAGCCGGGGGGGCGTCGATACCTACGAGCAGTACTTC.

The genes are TRBV10-3 and TRBJ1-1; TRBD1 is a possible D gene (5 bases). Trimming cost V 2 bases and J 8 bases, with 12 bases left between them. The CDR3 extends over 13 amino acids. Looked up from germline, CDR1 is ENHRY and CDR2 is SYGVKD. Written as DNA, the CDR3 is TGTGCCATCAGTGAGGGGGGGATATCCGAAGCTTTCTTT. Its translation is CAISEGGISEAFF.

V is TRBV5-1 and J is TRBJ1-3; D is possibly TRBD1 (5 bases). CDR1 and CDR2 from the germline V gene are SGHRS and YFSETQ. The CDR3 is made up of 14 amino acids. The V and J ends lost 3 bases and 0 bases respectively, with 7 bases between them. CDR3 sequence: CASSSRVSGNTIYF. CDR3 nucleotides: TGCGCCAGCAGCTCCAGGGTCTCTGGAAACACCATATATTTT.

V is TRBV7-3 and J is TRBJ1-1; no reliable D call. Germline lookup yields CDR1 SGHTA and CDR2 FQGTGA. The CDR3 sequence is 13 residues long. Trimming cost V 5 bases and J 5 bases, with 12 bases left between them. In nucleotides, the CDR3 is TGTGCCAGCAGCCTACACGGGGAAACTGAAGCTTTCTTT. Its protein is CASSLHGETEAFF.

Turning to this clone: Additional DNA sequences in this sample encode the identical CDR3. The chain joins TRBV5-1 to TRBJ2-3, with TRBD1 matching over 7 bases. Germline loops: CDR1 SGHRS, CDR2 YFSETQ. The CDR3 is made up of 14 amino acids. Trimming removed 4 bases from V and 1 base from J; junction bases left unmatched: 3. CDR3 bases: TGCGCCAGCAGCCCCGGACAGGGCACAGATACGCAGTATTTT. This translates into CASSPGQGTDTQYF.

The V gene is TRBV9, the J gene TRBJ1-2, with 7 bases identical to TRBD1. The CDR3 sequence is 14 residues long. The ends lost 3 bases at V and 8 bases at J; junction bases unmatched: 10. Germline assignment: CDR1 SGDLS and CDR2 YYNGEE. In nucleotides, the CDR3 is TGTGCCAGCAGCGGGTCCAGGGGGGTTGACGGCTACACCTTC. This translates into CASSGSRGVDGYTF.

The J gene is TRBJ2-7, the V gene TRBV18; D perhaps matches TRBD1 (6 bases). This CDR3 has 15 amino acids. The V end lost 3 bases, the J end lost 6 bases, and 18 bases lay between the germline ends. Germline CDR1 reads KGHSH; CDR2 reads LQKENI. The CDR3 loop reads CASSPSPHRAGEQYF. The DNA for the CDR3 is TGTGCCAGCTCACCGTCACCTCACAGGGCGGGCGAGCAGTACTTC. Complete variable domain (other parts from reference TRBV18 and TRBJ2-7): NAGVMQNPRHLVRRRGQEARLRCSPMKGHSHVYWYRQLPEEGLKFMVYLQKENIIDESGMPKERFSAEFPKEGPSILRIQQVVRGDSAAYFCASSPSPHRAGEQYFGPGTRLTVT.

J is TRBJ2-3 and V is TRBV7-9; D gene unclear. This CDR3 contains 14 residues. V was pared by 4 bases and J by 0 bases, with 8 bases between. Germline V gene sequence: CDR1 SEHNR, CDR2 FQNEAQ (reference sequence). CDR3 sequence (DNA): TGTGCCAGCAGCTCCGAGCGAAGCACAGATACGCAGTATTTT. It is translated as CASSSERSTDTQYF.

The CDR3: CASRGDTYEQYF. The CDR3 DNA follows: TGTGCCAGCAGGGGCGATACCTACGAGCAGTACTTC. The rearrangement links TRBV11-2 to TRBJ2-7; D is unclear. Trimming took off 6 bases at V and 2 bases at J, with 8 bases between the two ends. Germline lookup yields CDR1 SGHAT and CDR2 FQNNGV. The CDR3 extends over 12 amino acids.

The chain uses TRBV18 and TRBJ1-1; D unresolved. Looked up from germline, CDR1 is KGHSH and CDR2 is LQKENI. The CDR3 length is 15 residues. Trimming cost V 1 base and J 2 bases, with 11 bases left between them. In DNA, the CDR3 is TGTGCCAGCTCACCACGCGAGGCGCGAAACACTGAAGCTTTCTTT. Translated, it gives CASSPREARNTEAFF.

J is TRBJ2-1 and V is TRBV11-2; TRBD1 matches at 11 bases. The germline gives CDR1 SGHAT, CDR2 FQNNGV. V gave up 3 bases and J gave up 4 bases; unmatched junction bases: 2. This CDR3 contains 15 residues. This CDR3 is CASSLDRGQYNEQFF. In nucleotides, the CDR3 is TGTGCCAGCAGCTTGGACAGGGGGCAATACAATGAGCAGTTCTTC.

The J gene is TRBJ2-7, the V gene TRBV10-1; no reliable D call. This CDR3 region has 13 residues. Germline V lookup: CDR1 WNHNN, CDR2 SYGVQD (reference sequence). Trimming took 4 bases from V and 3 from J, leaving 10 bases between them. CDR3 DNA sequence: TGCGCCAGCAGTGGTGGCGGTTACTACGAGCAGTACTTC. Residues: CASSGGGYYEQYF.

This sequence joins TRBV6-6 and TRBJ2-1; 13 bases are shared with TRBD2. The CDR3 is made up of 14 amino acids. Germline lookup yields CDR1 MNHNY and CDR2 SVGAGI (reference sequence). V trimming: 7 bases; J trimming: 6 bases; junction bases outside the gene matches: 3. The CDR3 loop is CASTGTSGTNEQFF. The CDR3 bases are TGTGCCAGCACGGGGACTAGCGGGACCAATGAGCAGTTCTTC.

The chain has TRBV19 and TRBJ1-4; 7 bases map to TRBD1. The CDR3 has 14 amino acids. CDR1 is LNHDA, CDR2 SQIVND, per germline (reference sequence). Germline trimming cut 10 bases from V and 6 bases from J; bases unmatched to any gene: 11. The CDR3: CATCPGQSYEKLFF. CDR3 coding DNA: TGTGCCACCTGTCCGGGACAGAGTTATGAAAAACTGTTTTTT.

This rearrangement joins TRBV29-1 to TRBJ2-7, with 11 bases that match TRBD1. The V and J ends lost 4 bases and 4 bases, in that order; junction bases with no gene match: 6. This CDR3 is 14 amino acids long. Germline V gives CDR1 SQVTM, CDR2 ANQGSEA. In DNA, the CDR3 is TGCAGCGTTGTTGGGGACAGGGGGTCGTACGAGCAGTACTTC. As protein: CSVVGDRGSYEQYF.

This clone was counted a single time. The chain couples TRBV18 to TRBJ1-1, with no clear D. Trimming removed 4 bases from V and 5 bases from J, with 14 bases in between. Germline lookup yields CDR1 KGHSH and CDR2 LQKENI. The CDR3 runs 14 residues. The CDR3 region is CASSQRGDLTEAFF. The CDR3 DNA reads as TGTGCCAGCTCACAGCGGGGAGACTTGACTGAAGCTTTCTTT.

The chain couples TRBV28 to TRBJ2-1; TRBD2 matches at 9 bases. The CDR3 consists of 15 residues. The J segment lost 5 bases and the V segment lost 5 bases, leaving 7 bases of the junction unmatched. Germline-derived CDR1 and CDR2 are MDHEN and SYDVKM. CDR3 nucleotides: TGTGCCAGCAGTATCGCGGGGGGGCAAAACAATGAGCAGTTCTTC. Protein sequence: CASSIAGGQNNEQFF. The variable domain in full, with the rest retrieved from reference TRBV28 and TRBJ2-1, is DVKVTQSSRYLVKRTGEKVFLECVQDMDHENMFWYRQDPGLGLRLIYFSYDVKMKEKGDIPEGYSVSREKKERFSLILESASTNQTSMYLCASSIAGGQNNEQFFGPGTRLTVL.

The chain couples TRBV30 to TRBJ2-7; 7 nucleotides line up with TRBD1. The germline gives CDR1 GTSNPN, CDR2 SVGIG (reference sequence). V was pared by 5 bases and J by 0 bases, with 7 bases of the junction left unmatched. This CDR3 spans 14 amino acids. DNA for the CDR3: TGTGCCTGGGCCGGGACAGCCAGCTCCTACGAGCAGTACTTC. It encodes CAWAGTASSYEQYF.

This clone came up a few times. The J gene is TRBJ2-3, the V gene TRBV5-1, with a tentative D call TRBD1 (5 bases). Germline V gene lookup returns CDR1 SGHRS and CDR2 YFSETQ. The V and J ends lost 2 bases and 1 base respectively, with 8 bases between them. This CDR3 has 14 residues. This chain's CDR3 is CASSFLGGTDTQYF. The DNA of the CDR3 is TGCGCCAGCAGCTTTTTAGGGGGCACAGATACGCAGTATTTT.

This chain connects TRBV11-2 to TRBJ2-7, with 13 nucleotides matching TRBD2. Germline V gene sequence: CDR1 SGHAT, CDR2 FQNNGV. This CDR3 spans 19 amino acids. Trimming took 0 bases from V and 0 from J; bases not matched to a gene: 8. The CDR3 here is CASSLEAGLAGSDSYEQYF. CDR3 DNA sequence: TGTGCCAGCAGCTTAGAAGCGGGACTAGCGGGAAGCGACTCCTACGAGCAGTACTTC.

This clone was picked up one time. CDR3 nucleotide sequence: TGTGCCAGCACCCAGGGGTTGGGAGCTTTCTTT. This encodes CASTQGLGAFF. The V call is TRBV12-3 or TRBV12-4, the J call TRBJ1-1; tentatively, D is TRBD1 (6 bases). This CDR3 has 11 residues. V was trimmed by 7 bases and J by 10 bases, leaving 13 bases between them.